The 19 T cell receptor beta chains presented below share a single source sample, sequenced in a study of blood T cell repertoires in COVID-19. The assay was immunoSEQ multiplex PCR, and TCRdb's table has in-frame clones only and misses some. This sample has 200,000 to 250,000 clones, with roughly 84% found just once. Sequencing was performed on peripheral blood. Every receptor here comes from a woman aged 80 or older with acute or convalescent COVID-19.

V and J are TRBV6-5 and TRBJ2-3; 9 positions agree with TRBD1. This CDR3 spans 15 amino acids. With V trimmed by 10 bases and J by 3 bases, 11 bases remained unmatched. CDR1 is MNHEY, CDR2 SVGAGI, per germline. The CDR3 DNA reads as TGTGCCATAGGGGGGGGGACAGGGCTAACAGATACGCAGTATTTT. Amino acids: CAIGGGTGLTDTQYF.

J is TRBJ2-7 and V is TRBV28, with TRBD2 matching over 9 bases. Germline V gene lookup returns CDR1 MDHEN and CDR2 SYDVKM. The CDR3 is made up of 15 amino acids. With V trimmed by 4 bases and J by 3 bases, 7 bases remained unmatched. The CDR3 nucleotides are TGTGCCAGCAGTTCACTAGCGGGTCGGGGCTACGAGCAGTACTTC. Translating it yields CASSSLAGRGYEQYF.

The chain uses TRBV5-1 and TRBJ1-1, with TRBD1 identical over 7 bases. The CDR3 length is 14 residues. CDR1 SGHRS and CDR2 YFSETQ come from the germline V gene. V shed 4 bases, J shed 6 bases, and the junction held 9 bases outside the gene matches. The CDR3 protein is CASSALTGRSEAFF. DNA of the CDR3: TGCGCCAGCAGCGCATTGACAGGGAGATCTGAAGCTTTCTTT.

This chain connects TRBV28 to TRBJ2-1, with 12 bases fitting TRBD2. With V trimmed by 1 base and J by 4 bases, 8 bases remained unmatched. The CDR3 loop spans 18 amino acids. Per the germline V gene, CDR1 is MDHEN and CDR2 is SYDVKM. CDR3 bases: TGTGCCAGCAGTTTATACTTTAAACTAGCGGGGGGTTACAATGAGCAGTTCTTC. Residues: CASSLYFKLAGGYNEQFF.

This clone occurred once. The chain recombines TRBV6-2 or TRBV6-3 with TRBJ2-1; no reliable D call. This CDR3 has 14 residues. Trimming removed 2 bases at V and 4 bases at J, with 9 bases between. CDR1 and CDR2 (germline): MNHEY, SVGEGT. The CDR3 DNA reads TGTGCCAGCAGTTACGCTACAGCTTACAATGAGCAGTTCTTC. It is translated as CASSYATAYNEQFF.

This rearrangement joins TRBV19 to TRBJ2-7; the D gene is possibly TRBD2 (6 bases). The germline gives CDR1 LNHDA, CDR2 SQIVND (reference sequence). This CDR3 is built from 14 residues. Between the trimmed V and J ends, which lost 10 bases and 6 bases, there was a span of 22 bases. Here the CDR3 reads CATKNTGTLGEQYF. CDR3 DNA: TGTGCCACCAAGAATACCGGGACTTTGGGCGAGCAGTACTTC. The full variable domain, rest sourced from reference TRBV19 and TRBJ2-7, is DGGITQSPKYLFRKEGQNVTLSCEQNLNHDAMYWYRQDPGQGLRLIYYSQIVNDFQKGDIAEGYSVSREKKESFPLTVTSAQKNPTAFYLCATKNTGTLGEQYFGPGTRLTVT.

V usage is TRBV29-1 and J usage is TRBJ1-1; maybe TRBD1 (5 bases). From germline, CDR1 is SQVTM and CDR2 ANQGSEA. The CDR3 has 13 residues. The V end lost 6 bases, the J end lost 4 bases, and 15 bases lay between the germline ends. The CDR3 region has the DNA TGCAGCGTATGGGGGGGAGGGGCCACTGAAGCTTTCTTT. Translating it yields CSVWGGGATEAFF.

The chain is built from TRBV5-1 and TRBJ1-4, with D possibly matching TRBD1 (6 bases). V dropped 0 bases and J dropped 2 bases, with 8 bases sitting between them. This CDR3 spans 15 amino acids. Germline lookup yields CDR1 SGHRS and CDR2 YFSETQ. The CDR3 sequence is CASSLAGETNEKLFF. In nucleotides, the CDR3 is TGCGCCAGCAGCTTGGCAGGGGAGACTAATGAAAAACTGTTTTTT.

This clone has a handful of counts. The V gene is TRBV7-3, the J gene TRBJ2-1, with D perhaps TRBD1 (6 bases). There are 15 residues in the CDR3. V lost 0 bases and J lost 9, with 15 bases in between. Germline CDR1 and CDR2: SGHTA and FQGTGA. The CDR3 spells CASSLTGALPGEQFF. The CDR3 bases are TGTGCCAGCAGCTTAACGGGGGCCCTACCGGGTGAGCAGTTCTTC.

The rearrangement links TRBV2 to TRBJ1-2; 8 bases agree with TRBD1. Germline assignment: CDR1 SNHLY and CDR2 FYNNEI. Trimming at V came to 7 bases and at J to 5 bases, leaving 15 bases not matched to a gene. This CDR3 comprises 16 residues. CDR3 sequence (DNA): TGTGCCAGCACTCCCGACTTGGACAGGGTGTTTTATGGCTACACCTTC. As protein: CASTPDLDRVFYGYTF.

The V call is TRBV24-1, the J call TRBJ2-5; TRBD1 is a possible D gene (5 bases). Trimming removed 2 bases from V and 3 bases from J, with 9 bases in between. Germline loops: CDR1 KGHDR, CDR2 SFDVKD. The CDR3 runs 14 residues. Here the CDR3 reads CATSDSFREETQYF. CDR3 coding DNA: TGTGCCACCAGTGATTCTTTCAGGGAAGAGACCCAGTACTTC.

The chain carries TRBV5-4 and TRBJ1-4, with 8 bases lining up with TRBD1. J lost 4 bases, V lost 4 bases, and 6 bases had no gene match. Germline V gene data show CDR1 as SGHNT and CDR2 as YYREEE (reference sequence). The CDR3 loop spans 15 amino acids. DNA of the CDR3: TGTGCCAGCAGCATACAGGGGGATGATAATGAAAAACTGTTTTTT. Amino acids: CASSIQGDDNEKLFF.

J is TRBJ2-7 and V is TRBV18; D gene ambiguous. Trimming took 3 bases from V and 0 from J, leaving 9 bases between them. The CDR3 spans 14 residues. Germline-derived CDR1 and CDR2 are KGHSH and LQKENI. The CDR3: CASSPSSGSYEQYF. CDR3 in DNA: TGTGCCAGCTCACCGAGTAGTGGCTCCTACGAGCAGTACTTC.

The chain joins TRBV6-2 or TRBV6-3 to TRBJ1-5; possibly TRBD1 for D (5 bases). Trimming took 2 bases from V and 4 from J, leaving 12 bases between them. The CDR3 is 15 residues long. Germline assignment: CDR1 MNHEY and CDR2 SVGEGT. This CDR3 reads CASSYHDSENQPQHF. CDR3 DNA sequence: TGTGCCAGCAGTTACCATGACAGTGAGAATCAGCCCCAGCATTTT.

In DNA form, the CDR3 reads TGTGCCAGCAGAGGACAGGGAGGTAGCAATCAGCCCCAGCATTTT. Translating it yields CASRGQGGSNQPQHF. V and J are TRBV6-5 and TRBJ1-5, with TRBD1 identical over 8 bases. Germline lookup yields CDR1 MNHEY and CDR2 SVGAGI. The CDR3 covers 15 residues. The junction had 4 bases not matched to a gene; V was cut back by 6 bases and J by 0 bases.

The chain couples TRBV27 to TRBJ1-6; 8 bases line up with TRBD1. CDR1 is MNHEY and CDR2 is SMNVEV in the germline V gene (reference sequence). The length of the CDR3 is 16 residues. V dropped 3 bases and J dropped 10; count of bases not matched to a gene: 11. The CDR3 region is CASSLHDGQGYSPLHF. The CDR3 coding sequence is TGTGCCAGCAGTTTGCACGATGGACAGGGCTACTCACCCCTCCACTTT.

This chain uses TRBV28 with TRBJ2-7, with a weak D call TRBD1 (5 bases). The CDR3 runs 13 residues. Germline V gives CDR1 MDHEN, CDR2 SYDVKM. V lost 6 bases and J 3 bases, leaving 12 bases between the germline ends. In DNA, the CDR3 is TGTGCCAGCAGCCCCGCCAGGGTCTACGAGCAGTACTTC. This sequence encodes CASSPARVYEQYF.

The V and J genes are TRBV7-2 and TRBJ2-3; D uncertain. From germline, CDR1 is SGHTA and CDR2 FQGNSA. Trimming took 5 bases from V and 0 from J, leaving 12 bases between them. There are 15 residues in the CDR3. The CDR3 sequence: CASSPDSHSTDTQYF. The CDR3 region has the DNA TGTGCCAGCAGCCCTGATAGCCATAGCACAGATACGCAGTATTTT.

The chain recombines TRBV11-2 with TRBJ2-7, with TRBD1 as a possible D gene (6 bases). This CDR3 comprises 14 residues. Germline loops: CDR1 SGHAT, CDR2 FQNNGV. The V end lost 5 bases, the J end lost 1 base, and 12 bases lay between the germline ends. The CDR3 here is CASSVDRFSYEQYF. The CDR3 DNA reads as TGTGCCAGCAGCGTTGACAGGTTTTCCTACGAGCAGTACTTC.